Detailed here is one TCR beta chain. Its matching antigen is unknown. The data were obtained in a study of OX40 agonist ivuxolimab in advanced cancers. Study details: A mean age of roughly 60 years, range roughly 20 to 80, was recorded, and approximately 85% were male. Partial responses were seen in three patients, one with hepatocellular carcinoma and two with cutaneous melanoma.

Study-level results: Partial responders treated at 0.1-3.0 mg/kg exhibited clonal expansion among the lowest measured.

The CDR3 extends over 15 amino acids. V was trimmed by 4 bases and J by 6 bases, leaving 17 bases between them. Germline V gene lookup returns CDR1 SGHRS and CDR2 YFSETQ. Only in-frame clones appear in the TCRdb table, and some are missing; sequencing was by immunoSEQ multiplex PCR. The sample gives 55,000 to 90,000 clones, 86% of which show up once; about 2.7% is in the top ten. The sequencing used CD4+ or CD8+ T cells sorted from blood, collected in a trial of the OX40 agonist ivuxolimab. The receptor comes from an adult with an advanced solid tumor such as melanoma, head and neck, liver or kidney cancer. The chain joins TRBV5-1 to TRBJ1-5; D not certain. The CDR3: CASSPGPGDIQPQHF. For the CDR3, the DNA is TGCGCCAGCAGCCCCGGGCCTGGTGATATTCAGCCCCAGCATTTT.